The clone carrying this T cell receptor beta chain was seen more than once but under ten times. The antigen remains unidentified. The CDR3 covers 16 residues. V trimming: 4 bases; J trimming: 1 base; junction bases outside the gene matches: 6. Per the germline V gene, CDR1 is SGHRS and CDR2 is YFSETQ. TCRdb recomputed calls from the 5' RACE reads with MiXCR, one row per CDR3 protein. The sample includes hundreds of thousands of distinct CDR3 sequences, 9% to 15% of them seen just once. This sample was included in a study of identical twins. Broader study findings: Cord blood beta clonotypes that were abundant carried fewer insertions, and memory repertoires showed no such trend.

The data were also submitted as part of a second study, on yellow fever vaccine responses in identical twins.

The chain uses TRBV5-1 and TRBJ2-1; 9 nucleotides align to TRBD1. The sample consisted of PBMCs. The TCR comes from a woman aged 18 to 35 in good health. The CDR3 coding sequence is TGCGCCAGCAGCATACCCGGGACAGGGTCCTACAATGAGCAGTTCTTC. It is translated as CASSIPGTGSYNEQFF.